This TCR beta chain was profiled in a study of T cell responses to AZD1222 COVID-19 vaccine. The study's findings and limits: Baseline seropositives among AZD1222 recipients totaled only five to seven. White British people made up most donors, females outnumbered males, and clonal diversity was possibly underestimated. CD4 TCRs linked to vaccination spanned spike, dominating at 160-218 and 743-854.

The assay was immunoSEQ multiplex PCR, and TCRdb's table has in-frame clones only and misses some. The repertoire holds 100,000 to 150,000 clones, with 70% to 90% as singletons. Points on this clone: No antigen is known for it.

The CDR3 sequence is 12 residues long. Germline values: CDR1 LGHNA, CDR2 YNFKEQ. V was shortened by 1 base and J by 6 bases, with 7 bases between the two germline ends. The material was peripheral blood, obtained on day 0 of AZD1222 vaccination. This clonotype originated in an adult in good health. This rearrangement joins TRBV4-2 to TRBJ2-7, with a weak D call TRBD1 (5 bases). The CDR3 coding sequence is TGTGCCAGCAGCCAAGGGACATTCGAGCAGTACTTC. Translation: CASSQGTFEQYF.